This T cell receptor beta chain was found in a study of T cell clusters in autoimmune cytopenias. TRB rearrangements were amplified by touch-down multiplex PCR with mixed TRB-A/B primers. TCRdb re-analyzed the multiplex PCR reads; it lists each CDR3 protein once, without DNA. The sample table sets out 11,000 or so distinct CDR3 sequences. The CDR3 consists of 12 residues. Germline V gene data show CDR1 as SGHAT and CDR2 as FQDESV (reference sequence). Each sample's input was approximately 270 ng genomic DNA, 38,000 or so genome equivalents. These records were also assigned to another study, of T cell repertoires in aging, cancer and after chemotherapy.

This sequence originates from a human donor in good health. The rearrangement joins TRBV11-1 to TRBJ1-1. Material: peripheral blood. Here the CDR3 reads CASSLSRGEAFF.